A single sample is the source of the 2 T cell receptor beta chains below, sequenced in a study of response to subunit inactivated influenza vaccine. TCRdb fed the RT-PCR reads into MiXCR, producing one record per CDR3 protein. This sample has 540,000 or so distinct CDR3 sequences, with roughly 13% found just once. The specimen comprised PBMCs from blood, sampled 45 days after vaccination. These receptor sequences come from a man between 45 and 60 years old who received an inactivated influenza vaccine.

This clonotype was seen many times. Here the CDR3 DNA reads TGCGCCAGCAGCTTGCAAGACGGGTACGAGCAGTACTTC. Translated, it gives CASSLQDGYEQYF. The chain joins TRBV5-1 to TRBJ2-7, with D unresolved. Germline V lookup: CDR1 SGHRS, CDR2 YFSETQ. The germline V and J ends were trimmed by 1 base and 4 bases, with 9 bases remaining between them. The CDR3 runs 13 residues. The whole variable domain, filled in from reference TRBV5-1 and TRBJ2-7, reads KAGVTQTPRYLIKTRGQQVTLSCSPISGHRSVSWYQQTPGQGLQFLFEYFSETQRNKGNFPGRFSGRQFSNSRSEMNVSTLELGDSALYLCASSLQDGYEQYFGPGTRLTVT.

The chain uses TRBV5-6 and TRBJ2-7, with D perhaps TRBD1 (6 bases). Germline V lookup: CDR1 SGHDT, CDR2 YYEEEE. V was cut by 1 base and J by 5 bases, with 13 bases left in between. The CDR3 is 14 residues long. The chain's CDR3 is CASSLQQGWDEQYF. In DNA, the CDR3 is TGTGCCAGCAGCTTGCAGCAGGGGTGGGACGAGCAGTACTTC.